This T cell receptor (beta chain) derives from a study of post-analysis software for immune sequencing data. CDR1 is MDHEN, CDR2 SYDVKM, per germline. The CDR3 has 19 residues. Findings and caveats of the study: Patients had higher frequencies than controls of five or six TRBV segments, including TRBV5-6, TRBV5-1 and TRBV20-1.

As to this clonotype: Its antigen is not known. The junction departs from the called germline gene at one end, perhaps through a read error.

Prepared libraries of TCR beta cDNA carried unique molecular identifiers. TCRdb re-derived calls from the PCR reads in MiXCR, one entry per CDR3 protein. The table includes hundreds of thousands of distinct CDR3 sequences, approximately 30% detected once. The chain recombines TRBV28 with TRBJ2-5; perhaps D is TRBD1 or TRBD2 (6 bases each). This sequence was found in a girl aged 5 to 17 with multiple sclerosis. Material: blood. The CDR3 region is CANSPDNRGPSFIQETQYF. The CDR3 bases are TGTGCCAACAGTCCTGATAATCGGGGGCCCTCCTTCATCCAAGAGACCCAGTACTTC. Complete variable domain (other parts from reference TRBV28 and TRBJ2-5): DVKVTQSSRYLVKRTGEKVFLECVQDMDHENMFWYRQDPGLGLRLIYFSYDVKMKEKGDIPEGYSVSREKKERFSLILESASTNQTSMYLCANSPDNRGPSFIQETQYFGPGTRLLVL.